This TCR beta chain was sequenced in a study of blood T cell repertoires in COVID-19. Study as a whole: Samples of COVID-19 (acute and convalescent) were obtained from the United States, Italy and Spain. The analysed material was cDNA or gDNA that came from T cells, B-cell-depleted T cells, or PBMCs.

Original processing methods: Nucleated cell counts were estimated from reference gene primer amplification. Libraries were prepared by immunoSEQ multiplex PCR; TCRdb keeps only in-frame clonotypes and omits some of them. Clone size and the V and J calls come from that table; the DNA yielded D and trimming. The repertoire holds fewer than 90,000 clones, 86% seen once, with roughly 3.9% in the top ten. V was trimmed by 2 bases and J by 6 bases, leaving 10 bases between them. Germline V CDR1 and CDR2: MDHEN, SYDVKM. This CDR3 is 13 amino acids long. The sample consisted of peripheral blood. The J gene is TRBJ1-2, the V gene TRBV28; TRBD1 is a possible D gene (5 bases). The sequence was collected from a man between 65 and 85 years old with active COVID-19. Here the CDR3 reads CASSLAGPNGYTF. DNA for the CDR3: TGTGCCAGCAGTTTAGCGGGGCCTAATGGCTACACCTTC.